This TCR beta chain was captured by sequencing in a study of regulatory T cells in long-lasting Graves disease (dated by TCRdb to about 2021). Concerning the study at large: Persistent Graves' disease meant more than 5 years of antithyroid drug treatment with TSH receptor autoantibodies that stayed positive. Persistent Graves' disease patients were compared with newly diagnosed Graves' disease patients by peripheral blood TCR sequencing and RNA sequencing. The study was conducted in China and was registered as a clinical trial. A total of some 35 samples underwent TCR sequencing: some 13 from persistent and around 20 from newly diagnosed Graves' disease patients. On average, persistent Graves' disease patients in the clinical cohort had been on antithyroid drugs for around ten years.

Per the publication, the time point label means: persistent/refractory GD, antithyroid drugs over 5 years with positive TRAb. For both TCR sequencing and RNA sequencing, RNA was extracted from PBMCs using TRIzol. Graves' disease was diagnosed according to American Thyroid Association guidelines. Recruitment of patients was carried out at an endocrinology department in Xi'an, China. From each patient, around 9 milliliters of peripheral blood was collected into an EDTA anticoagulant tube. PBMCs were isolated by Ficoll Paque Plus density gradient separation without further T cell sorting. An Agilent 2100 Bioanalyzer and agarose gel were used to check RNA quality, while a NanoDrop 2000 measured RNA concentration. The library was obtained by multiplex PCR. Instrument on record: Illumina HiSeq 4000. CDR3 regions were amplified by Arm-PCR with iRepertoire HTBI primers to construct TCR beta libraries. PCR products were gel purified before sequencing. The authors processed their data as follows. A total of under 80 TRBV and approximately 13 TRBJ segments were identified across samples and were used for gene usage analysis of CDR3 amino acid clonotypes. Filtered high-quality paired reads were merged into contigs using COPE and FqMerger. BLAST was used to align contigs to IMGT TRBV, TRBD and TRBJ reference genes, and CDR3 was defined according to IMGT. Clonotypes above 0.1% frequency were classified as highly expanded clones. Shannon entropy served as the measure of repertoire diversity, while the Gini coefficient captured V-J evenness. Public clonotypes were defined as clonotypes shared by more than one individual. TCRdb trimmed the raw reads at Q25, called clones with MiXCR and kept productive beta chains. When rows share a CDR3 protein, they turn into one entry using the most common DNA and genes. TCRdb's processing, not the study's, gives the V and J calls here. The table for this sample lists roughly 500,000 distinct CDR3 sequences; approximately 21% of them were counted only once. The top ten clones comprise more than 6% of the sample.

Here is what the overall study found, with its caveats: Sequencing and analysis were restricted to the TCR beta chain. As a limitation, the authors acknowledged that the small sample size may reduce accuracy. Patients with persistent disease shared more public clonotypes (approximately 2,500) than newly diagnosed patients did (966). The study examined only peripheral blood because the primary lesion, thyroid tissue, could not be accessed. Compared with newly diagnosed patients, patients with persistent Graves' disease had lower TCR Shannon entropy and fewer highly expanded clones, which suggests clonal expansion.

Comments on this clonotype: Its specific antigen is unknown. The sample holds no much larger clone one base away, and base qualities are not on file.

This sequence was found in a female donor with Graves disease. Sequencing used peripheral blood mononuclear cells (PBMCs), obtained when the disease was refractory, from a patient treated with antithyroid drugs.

CDR3 sequence: CASSELQGTGYNEQFF. The DNA is as follows: TGTGCCAGCAGTGAACTTCAGGGGACAGGGTACAATGAGCAGTTCTTC. Recombination linked TRBV25-1 to TRBJ2-1, with 9 central nucleotides matching TRBD1. V is cut back by 2 bases and J by 4 bases, with 6 bases in the junction unmatched. CDR1 MGHDK and CDR2 SYGVNS were looked up in the germline V gene. There are 16 amino acids in the CDR3, from cysteine to phenylalanine inclusive. The retained sequence is limited to the CDR3, 48 bases, with the frame set at the first base. Full variable domain (CDR3 extended with the reference TRBV25-1 and TRBJ2-1 proteins): EADIYQTPRYLVIGTGKKITLECSQTMGHDKMYWYQQDPGMELHLIHYSYGVNSTEKGDLSSESTVSRIRTEHFPLTLESARPSHTSQYLCASSELQGTGYNEQFFGPGTRLTVL.